These 31 T cell receptor beta chains originate from one sample sequenced in a study of control samples from healthy donors and cancer patients (dated by TCRdb to 2018 to 2021). Libraries came from the immunoSEQ multiplex PCR assay. The immuneACCESS repertoire file appears here via TCRdb, limited to in-frame rearrangements. These files lack a portion of the clones; in checked studies, under half of the deficit traces to unresolved V genes, and the cause of the others is not known. The sample yields 150,000 to 200,000 clones; 91% were counted once. Of the sample, 1.5% falls within the top ten clones. Specimen: blood. These receptors all come from a woman in her 30s in good health.

This clone was picked up a small number of times. The gene calls are TRBV11-1 and TRBJ1-1, with D unresolved. The CDR3 has 12 residues. The germline V and J ends were trimmed by 2 bases and 1 base, with 2 bases remaining between them. Germline lookup yields CDR1 SGHAT and CDR2 FQDESV (reference sequence). As DNA, the CDR3 is TGTGCCAGCAGCTTACAGAACACTGAAGCTTTCTTT. As protein: CASSLQNTEAFF.

The rearrangement joins TRBV6-5 to TRBJ1-1; D is perhaps TRBD1 (6 bases). The CDR3 is 12 residues long. The germline V gene encodes CDR1 MNHEY and CDR2 SVGAGI. The V end was cut by 8 bases, the J end by 2 bases, with 9 bases between. The chain's CDR3 is CASGGFNTEAFF. The CDR3 region has the DNA TGTGCCAGCGGGGGCTTTAACACTGAAGCTTTCTTT.

This sequence joins TRBV6-1 and TRBJ1-2; TRBD1 might be the D (5 bases). CDR1 and CDR2 (germline): MNHNS, SASEGT. This CDR3 has 16 residues. Trimming pared 1 base from V and 4 bases from J, leaving 16 bases between. The CDR3 spells CASSEVISRVIYGYTF. The CDR3 DNA follows: TGTGCCAGCAGTGAAGTTATTAGCAGGGTTATCTATGGCTACACCTTC.

The chain has TRBV5-1 and TRBJ2-7; 11 nucleotides agree with TRBD2. The CDR3 sequence is 15 residues long. The germline V gene has CDR1 SGHRS and CDR2 YFSETQ. The junction had 0 bases not matched to a gene; V was cut back by 1 base and J by 0 bases. The CDR3 loop is CASSLLAGGSYEQYF. CDR3 nucleotides: TGCGCCAGCAGCTTGCTAGCGGGAGGCTCCTACGAGCAGTACTTC.

As regards this clone: An end of the junction does not agree with germline; a read error may underlie this. The chain is built from TRBV7-7 and TRBJ2-5; TRBD2 matches at 14 bases. In germline, CDR1 is SSHAT, CDR2 FNYEAQ (reference sequence). This CDR3 comprises 16 residues. CDR3 sequence (DNA): TGTGCTAGCAGCTTAGGGGGACTAGCGGGAGAAGAGACCCAGTACTTC. Translated, it gives CASSLGGLAGEETQYF.

This clone came up once. The sample has other DNA sequences that encode this CDR3 too. The chain is built from TRBV6-4 and TRBJ2-3, with D perhaps being TRBD1 or TRBD2 (5 bases each). Per the germline V gene, CDR1 is MRHNA and CDR2 is SNTAGT. The length of the CDR3 is 14 residues. V was trimmed by 2 bases and J by 0 bases, leaving 6 bases between them. DNA of the CDR3: TGTGCCAGCAGTGACGGGACGAGCACAGATACGCAGTATTTT. Residues: CASSDGTSTDTQYF.

The chain joins TRBV7-9 to TRBJ1-4; maybe TRBD1 (5 bases). Germline CDR1 is SEHNR and CDR2 is FQNEAQ (reference sequence). The V end was cut by 5 bases, the J end by 4 bases, with 11 bases between. This CDR3 spans 14 amino acids. CDR3 bases: TGTGCCAGCAGCAACCGGGACGGTAATGAAAAACTGTTTTTT. Translated, it gives CASSNRDGNEKLFF.

This sequence joins TRBV28 and TRBJ1-5, with D possibly being TRBD1 (5 bases). This CDR3 has 15 amino acids. Deletions cut 5 bases from V and 3 bases from J, with 14 bases between. Germline CDR1 MDHEN, CDR2 SYDVKM. The CDR3 here is CASSPGTSNNQPQHF. Here the CDR3 DNA reads TGTGCCAGCAGTCCCGGGACGTCCAACAATCAGCCCCAGCATTTT.

This chain uses TRBV7-3 with TRBJ2-7; a possible D gene is TRBD1 (5 bases). Germline-derived CDR1 and CDR2 are SGHTA and FQGTGA. The CDR3 loop spans 13 amino acids. Trimming stripped 5 bases from V and 1 base from J, with 9 bases between. CDR3 sequence (DNA): TGTGCCAGCAGCCTAGGGGCTTCCTACGAGCAGTACTTC. Translated: CASSLGASYEQYF. Filled out from reference TRBV7-3 and TRBJ2-7, the complete variable domain reads GAGVSQTPSNKVTEKGKYVELRCDPISGHTALYWYRQSLGQGPEFLIYFQGTGAADDSGLPNDRFFAVRPEGSVSTLKIQRTERGDSAVYLCASSLGASYEQYFGPGTRLTVT.

The chain has TRBV2 and TRBJ1-2; 10 positions agree with TRBD1. In germline, CDR1 is SNHLY, CDR2 FYNNEI. The CDR3 extends over 16 amino acids. Trimming at V came to 6 bases and at J to 0 bases, leaving 7 bases not matched to a gene. CDR3 loop: CASRRGTGVTNYGYTF. The CDR3 DNA sequence: TGTGCCAGCAGGAGAGGGACAGGGGTTACTAACTATGGCTACACCTTC.

The chain is built from TRBV15 and TRBJ1-1; D gene unclear. The CDR3 is made up of 13 amino acids. Trimming stripped 0 bases from V and 3 bases from J, with 5 bases between. Per the germline V gene, CDR1 is LNHNV and CDR2 is YYDKDF (reference sequence). CDR3 sequence reads: CATSRESYTEAFF. The DNA of the CDR3 is TGTGCCACCAGCAGAGAATCATACACTGAAGCTTTCTTT.

This clone is a singleton in its sample. The chain joins TRBV3-1 (or the pseudogene TRBV3-2) to TRBJ2-5; D is perhaps TRBD2 (6 bases). V lost 0 bases and J lost 5, with 13 bases in between. The CDR3 totals 15 residues. Germline V gene lookup returns CDR1 LGHDT and CDR2 YNNKEL (reference sequence). CDR3 nucleotide sequence: TGTGCCAGCAGCCAAGACTCTAGCGTATGGGAGACCCAGTACTTC. This codes for CASSQDSSVWETQYF.

The CDR3 loop is CASSFTGNNEQFF. In nucleotides, the CDR3 is TGTGCCAGCAGCTTTACAGGGAACAATGAGCAGTTCTTC. The rearrangement uses TRBV5-8 and TRBJ2-1; possible D gene TRBD1, 6 bases. CDR3 size: 13 residues. Trimming took off 2 bases at V and 5 bases at J, with 8 bases between the two ends. CDR1 and CDR2 from the germline V gene are SGHTS and YDEGEE. Drawing the rest from reference TRBV5-8 and TRBJ2-1, the complete variable domain is EAGVTQSPTHLIKTRGQQATLRCSPISGHTSVYWYQQALGLGLQFLLWYDEGEERNRGNFPPRFSGRQFPNYSSELNVNALELEDSALYLCASSFTGNNEQFFGPGTRLTVL.

This chain uses TRBV5-6 with TRBJ2-7; D might be TRBD1 or TRBD2, each matching 5 bases. Between the trimmed V and J ends, which lost 2 bases and 3 bases, there was a span of 6 bases. In germline, CDR1 is SGHDT, CDR2 YYEEEE. This CDR3 spans 12 amino acids. The CDR3 protein is CASSFGGYEQYF. The CDR3 nucleotides are TGTGCCAGCAGCTTTGGGGGCTACGAGCAGTACTTC.

The CDR3 DNA reads as TGTGCCAGCAGCCAAGATTGGGCCTACAATGAGCAGTTCTTC. Translating gives CASSQDWAYNEQFF. The V and J genes are TRBV14 and TRBJ2-1; D is uncertain. CDR1 is SGHDN and CDR2 is FVKESK in the germline V gene. V dropped 0 bases and J dropped 2 bases, with 5 bases sitting between them. This CDR3 is 14 amino acids long. The variable domain in full, with the rest retrieved from reference TRBV14 and TRBJ2-1, is EAGVTQFPSHSVIEKGQTVTLRCDPISGHDNLYWYRRVMGKEIKFLLHFVKESKQDESGMPNNRFLAERTGGTYSTLKVQPAELEDSGVYFCASSQDWAYNEQFFGPGTRLTVL.

The rearrangement joins TRBV5-8 to TRBJ1-5; D might be TRBD1 (5 bases). The CDR3 extends over 16 amino acids. Germline assignment: CDR1 SGHTS and CDR2 YDEGEE. The V end lost 3 bases, the J end lost 0 bases, and 13 bases lay between the germline ends. This CDR3 is CASSSRQILSNQPQHF. CDR3 sequence (DNA): TGTGCCAGCAGCTCTCGACAGATTCTTAGCAATCAGCCCCAGCATTTT.

The chain links TRBV7-9 to TRBJ1-3, with 10 bases that match TRBD1. Germline CDR1 reads SEHNR; CDR2 reads FQNEAQ (reference sequence). This CDR3 has 17 amino acids. The ends lost 3 bases at V and 0 bases at J; junction bases unmatched: 5. CDR3 DNA sequence: TGTGCCAGCAGCTTCGGGACAGGGGCAAGCTCTGGAAACACCATATATTTT. Encoded protein: CASSFGTGASSGNTIYF.

CDR3 residues: CASSFGTSYEQYF. Here the CDR3 DNA reads TGTGCCAGCAGCTTCGGGACTAGCTACGAGCAGTACTTC. The V gene is TRBV11-1, the J gene TRBJ2-7; TRBD2 matches 8 bases. CDR1 and CDR2 (germline): SGHAT, FQDESV (reference sequence). The CDR3 totals 13 residues. The J segment lost 3 bases and the V segment lost 3 bases, leaving 1 base of the junction unmatched.

This rearrangement joins TRBV29-1 to TRBJ2-1, with 8 positions matching TRBD2. The CDR3 totals 15 residues. In germline, CDR1 is SQVTM, CDR2 ANQGSEA. V was clipped by 2 bases and J by 2 bases; unmatched bases: 5. DNA for the CDR3: TGCAGCGTTGAACGGCTAGCGGGCACCTACAATGAGCAGTTCTTC. Residues: CSVERLAGTYNEQFF.

The chain couples TRBV11-2 to TRBJ2-3, with TRBD1 as a possible D gene (6 bases). Germline CDR1 reads SGHAT; CDR2 reads FQNNGV. Trimming shortened V by 1 base and J by 0 bases, and 14 bases separated the two germline ends. The CDR3 runs to 17 residues. The CDR3 reads CASSLARRGSSTDTQYF. In DNA form, the CDR3 reads TGTGCCAGCAGCTTAGCCCGCAGGGGATCTAGCACAGATACGCAGTATTTT.

V usage is TRBV10-3 and J usage is TRBJ1-2; D call uncertain. Germline V gene lookup returns CDR1 ENHRY and CDR2 SYGVKD. Between the trimmed V and J ends, which lost 2 bases and 7 bases, there was a span of 8 bases. The CDR3 consists of 12 residues. CDR3 nucleotide sequence: TGTGCCATCAGTGAGGGGCGCGGTGGCTACACCTTC. Residues: CAISEGRGGYTF.

J is TRBJ2-3 and V is TRBV5-4; D possibly corresponds to TRBD2 (6 bases). The CDR3 extends over 15 amino acids. Per germline, CDR1 SGHNT and CDR2 YYREEE (reference sequence). The V and J ends lost 0 bases and 1 base respectively, with 9 bases between them. CDR3 nucleotide sequence: TGTGCCAGCAGCTTGGCGAGGGAGGGCACAGATACGCAGTATTTT. It yields the protein CASSLAREGTDTQYF.

The chain has TRBV3-1 (or the pseudogene TRBV3-2) and TRBJ1-6, with 8 bases identical to TRBD1. Germline V gives CDR1 LGHDT, CDR2 YNNKEL (reference sequence). CDR3 length: 16 amino acids. J gave up 3 bases and V 5 bases, and 6 bases lay outside the gene matches. The CDR3 loop is CASSRQGPSYNSPLHF. As DNA, the CDR3 is TGTGCCAGCAGCAGACAGGGGCCTAGCTATAATTCACCCCTCCACTTT.

The V gene is TRBV6-5, the J gene TRBJ1-6; D possibly corresponds to TRBD1 (6 bases). CDR3 length equals 15 residues. With 6 bases removed from V and 6 bases from J, the gap between germline ends came to 15 bases. CDR1 and CDR2 from the germline V gene are MNHEY and SVGAGI. Here the CDR3 reads CASSPKGGRNSPLHF. The CDR3 DNA is TGTGCCAGCAGCCCAAAAGGGGGTCGTAATTCACCCCTCCACTTT.

This chain uses TRBV6-4 with TRBJ1-3, with D possibly matching TRBD1 (6 bases). This CDR3 contains 15 residues. Germline CDR1 reads MRHNA; CDR2 reads SNTAGT. The V gene lost 2 bases and the J gene lost 1 base, with 9 bases spanning the gap. Here the CDR3 reads CASSDIQGSGNTIYF. The DNA for the CDR3 is TGTGCCAGCAGTGACATTCAGGGGTCTGGAAACACCATATATTTT.

The chain couples TRBV12-3 or TRBV12-4 to TRBJ1-4; D is unclear. Trimming cost V 7 bases and J 4 bases, with 4 bases left between them. The CDR3 has 11 residues. The CDR3 spells CASTRNEKLFF. The CDR3 coding sequence is TGTGCCAGCACCCGTAATGAAAAACTGTTTTTT.

This clone was observed once. This chain joins TRBV6-6 and TRBJ2-1, with 14 bases lining up with TRBD2. Per germline, CDR1 MNHNY and CDR2 SVGAGI (reference sequence). V lost 5 bases to trimming and J lost 7 bases; unmatched junction nucleotides: 7. The CDR3 covers 16 residues. CDR3 DNA: TGTGCCAGCAGTCCGACTAGCGGGGGGGCCGGTAATGAGCAGTTCTTC. It codes for CASSPTSGGAGNEQFF.

The chain is built from TRBV5-1 and TRBJ1-4; 9 bases map to TRBD1. V lost 4 bases and J lost 5; bases outside the gene matches: 3. Per the germline V gene, CDR1 is SGHRS and CDR2 is YFSETQ. The CDR3 covers 14 residues. The CDR3 reads CASSPGTGNEKLFF. As DNA, the CDR3 is TGCGCCAGCAGCCCCGGGACAGGGAATGAAAAACTGTTTTTT.

The chain joins TRBV30 to TRBJ2-5, with 14 bases aligning to TRBD2. CDR1 is GTSNPN and CDR2 is SVGIG in the germline V gene (reference sequence). CDR3 length equals 15 residues. V shed 3 bases, J shed 5 bases, and the junction held 5 bases outside the gene matches. CDR3 nucleotide sequence: TGTGCCTGGAGGGAAGGACTAGCGGGAGGTGAGACCCAGTACTTC. Protein: CAWREGLAGGETQYF.

This chain uses TRBV6-5 with TRBJ1-5; the D gene is possibly TRBD1 (6 bases). The CDR3 extends over 13 amino acids. Trimming removed 10 bases from V and 2 bases from J, with 12 bases in between. The germline CDR1 and CDR2 sequences are MNHEY and SVGAGI. CDR3: CATERQGNQPQHF. In nucleotides, the CDR3 is TGTGCCACAGAAAGACAGGGCAATCAGCCCCAGCATTTT.

Notes on this clone: The same CDR3 also results from other DNA sequences found in this sample. The CDR3 protein is CASSLRAGGADTQYF. CDR3 nucleotide sequence: TGTGCCAGCAGTTTAAGGGCGGGGGGCGCAGATACGCAGTATTTT. This chain uses TRBV28 with TRBJ2-3; 8 positions match TRBD2. Germline CDR1 is MDHEN and CDR2 is SYDVKM. Trimming at V came to 2 bases and at J to 4 bases, leaving 5 bases not matched to a gene. This CDR3 contains 15 residues.